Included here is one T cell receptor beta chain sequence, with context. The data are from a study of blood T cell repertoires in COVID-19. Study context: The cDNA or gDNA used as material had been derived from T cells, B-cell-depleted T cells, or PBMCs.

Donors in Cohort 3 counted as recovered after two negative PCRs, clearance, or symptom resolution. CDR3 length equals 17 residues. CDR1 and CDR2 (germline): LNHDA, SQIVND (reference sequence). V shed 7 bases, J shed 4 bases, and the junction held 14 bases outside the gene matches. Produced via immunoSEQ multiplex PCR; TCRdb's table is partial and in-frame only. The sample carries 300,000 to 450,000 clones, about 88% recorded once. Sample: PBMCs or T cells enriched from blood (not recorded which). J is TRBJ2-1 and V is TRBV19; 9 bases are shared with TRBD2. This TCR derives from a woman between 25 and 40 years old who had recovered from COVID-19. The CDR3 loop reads CASTLLPGLAGYNEQFF. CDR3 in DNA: TGTGCCAGTACCCTCCTACCGGGGCTAGCGGGGTACAATGAGCAGTTCTTC.